Listed below are T cell receptor beta chains from one sample, sequenced in a study of T cell repertoires in cytomegalovirus infection. These receptors' antigens are unknown. TCRdb itself ran the reads through MiXCR, one entry per CDR3 protein. The table lists a few hundred thousand distinct CDR3 sequences, 40% of them singletons. This material consisted of cultured PBMCs, taken from culture after CMV antigen stimulation. These receptors were obtained from a human donor in good health (CMV status not recorded). Some clones in this sample may be carry-over from other donors' samples. CDR3s include the opening cysteine and the closing phenylalanine or tryptophan. Fields, in order: V gene, clone size, J gene, D gene, CDR3 protein, CDR3 DNA. The D gene is left open where the match is weak. Expanded clones are given a class, and other clones once, few, many or no size at all.

TRBV20-1	.	TRBJ2-1	.	CSALDTVWGNEQFF	TGCAGTGCTCTCGACACCGTCTGGGGCAATGAGCAGTTCTTC
TRBV2	few	TRBJ2-6	.	CASSEVWGAWSGANVLTF	TGTGCCAGCAGTGAAGTTTGGGGTGCTTGGTCTGGGGCCAACGTCCTGACTTTC
TRBV2	.	TRBJ2-3	.	CASGPSSGQIRGTDTQYF	TGTGCCAGCGGCCCCTCAAGCGGGCAAATTAGGGGCACAGATACGCAGTATTTT
TRBV25-1	.	TRBJ1-2	.	CASSEYGEDGYTF	TGTGCCAGCAGTGAATATGGTGAGGATGGCTACACCTTC
TRBV7-2	.	TRBJ2-1	TRBD2	CASSLIGLAGSNEQFF	TGTGCCAGCAGCTTAATCGGGCTAGCGGGATCCAATGAGCAGTTCTTC
TRBV2	.	TRBJ1-5	TRBD1	CASSPDRRLTSNQPRHF	TGTGCCAGCAGTCCGGACAGGAGACTTACTAGCAATCAGCCCCGGCATTTT
TRBV27	few	TRBJ1-2	.	CASSSGRRMGANYGYTF	TGTGCCAGCAGTTCAGGTCGCAGGATGGGAGCTAACTATGGCTACACCTTC
TRBV20-1	.	TRBJ1-1	.	CSLNPGAGNAEAFF	TGCAGTCTCAACCCGGGGGCAGGGAATGCTGAAGCTTTCTTT
TRBV7-2	.	TRBJ2-6	TRBD2	CASRDQGGSSGANVLTF	TGTGCCAGCAGGGACCAGGGAGGGAGCTCTGGGGCCAACGTCCTGACTTTC
TRBV6-2/TRBV6-3	.	TRBJ2-1	TRBD1	CASSYRRGQDEQFF	TGTGCCAGCAGTTACCGCAGGGGGCAGGATGAGCAGTTCTTC
TRBV7-2	few	TRBJ2-2	.	CASGVTGELFF	TGTGCCAGCGGGGTTACCGGGGAGCTGTTTTTT
TRBV7-6	few	TRBJ2-3	TRBD2	CASSPLGAGVGNTQYF	TGTGCCAGCAGCCCCCTTGGAGCGGGAGTTGGAAATACGCAGTATTTT
TRBV7-2	.	TRBJ2-7	TRBD1	CASSLQGASNEQYF	TGTGCCAGCAGCTTACAGGGGGCTTCCAACGAGCAGTACTTC
TRBV19	few	TRBJ2-7	.	CASSSDRTYEQYF	TGTGCCAGTAGTTCGGACAGAACCTACGAGCAGTACTTC
TRBV10-3	.	TRBJ2-1	TRBD2	CAIRGTSGRADNEQFF	TGTGCCATCAGGGGGACTAGCGGGAGAGCCGACAATGAGCAGTTCTTC
TRBV6-1	few	TRBJ2-3	.	CASSKRSGLASTDTQYF	TGTGCCAGCAGCAAAAGGAGCGGCCTTGCTAGCACAGATACGCAGTATTTT
TRBV7-2	many	TRBJ1-5	.	CASSSLTANSNQPQHF	TGTGCCAGCAGCTCCCTCACAGCGAATAGCAATCAGCCCCAGCATTTT
TRBV2	.	TRBJ2-7	TRBD2	CASSVLLAGEQYF	TGTGCCAGCAGTGTCTTACTAGCGGGTGAGCAGTACTTC
TRBV28	.	TRBJ2-3	.	CASNNTPGTDTQYF	TGTGCCAGCAACAACACCCCAGGGACAGATACGCAGTATTTT
TRBV6-2/TRBV6-3	few	TRBJ1-1	.	CASSYLAREAFF	TGTGCCAGCAGTTACCTCGCCAGGGAAGCTTTCTTT
TRBV20-1	.	TRBJ1-2	.	CSAQPGSFYGYTF	TGCAGTGCCCAGCCAGGCTCTTTCTATGGCTACACCTTC
TRBV7-6	.	TRBJ2-3	.	CASSFQARWDTQYF	TGTGCCAGCAGCTTCCAAGCCCGCTGGGATACGCAGTATTTT
TRBV27	.	TRBJ2-7	TRBD1	CASSPIWDRLGAYEQYF	TGTGCCAGCAGTCCTATCTGGGACAGGCTCGGGGCTTACGAGCAGTACTTC
TRBV6-1	many	TRBJ2-1	TRBD2	CASSEEVAGGNEQFF	TGTGCCAGCAGTGAAGAGGTAGCGGGGGGCAATGAGCAGTTCTTC
TRBV28	.	TRBJ2-1	TRBD1	CASRRMDRDNEQFF	TGTGCCAGCAGACGAATGGACAGGGACAATGAGCAGTTCTTC
TRBV7-2	.	TRBJ2-4	TRBD2	CASSLAAASGAKNIQYF	TGTGCCAGCAGCTTAGCGGCGGCTAGCGGGGCGAAAAACATTCAGTACTTC
TRBV20-1	.	TRBJ2-4	TRBD1	CSARPSGQGFAKNIQYF	TGCAGTGCTAGACCCTCAGGACAGGGGTTCGCCAAAAACATTCAGTACTTC
TRBV19	few	TRBJ1-1	.	CASSPRPGSTEAFF	TGTGCCAGTAGTCCGCGCCCGGGGAGTACTGAAGCTTTCTTT
TRBV12-3/TRBV12-4	few	TRBJ2-7	TRBD2	CASRTAGGRYEQYF	TGTGCCAGCAGGACAGCGGGAGGGCGGTACGAGCAGTACTTC
TRBV5-4	few	TRBJ2-7	.	CASSFYEDLVSEQYF	TGTGCCAGCAGCTTTTATGAGGATCTCGTGAGTGAGCAGTACTTC
TRBV6-1	.	TRBJ2-3	.	CASSDWGDTQYF	TGTGCCAGCAGTGACTGGGGAGATACGCAGTATTTT
TRBV7-6	many	TRBJ1-1	.	CASSPTPNMNTEAFF	TGTGCCAGCAGCCCCACACCTAACATGAACACTGAAGCTTTCTTT
TRBV3-1	.	TRBJ1-4	.	CASSRGARVAEKLFF	TGTGCCAGCAGCCGGGGTGCCCGGGTAGCTGAAAAACTGTTTTTT
TRBV6-2/TRBV6-3	.	TRBJ2-7	TRBD2	CASSPSGRLGGFEQYF	TGTGCCAGCAGTCCCAGCGGGAGGCTCGGTGGGTTCGAGCAGTACTTC
TRBV12-3/TRBV12-4	.	TRBJ2-7	.	CASSSTAAQYF	TGTGCCAGCAGTTCGACAGCAGCGCAGTACTTC
TRBV11-3	.	TRBJ2-1	TRBD1	CASSTGQGAIYEQFF	TGTGCCAGCAGCACAGGACAGGGGGCTATCTATGAGCAGTTCTTC
TRBV7-8	.	TRBJ2-7	.	CASHGAVPSYEQYF	TGTGCCAGCCATGGGGCAGTGCCCTCCTACGAGCAGTACTTC
TRBV11-2	.	TRBJ2-1	.	CASSRSPPTYNEQFF	TGTGCCAGCAGCCGCTCCCCCCCGACCTACAATGAGCAGTTCTTC
TRBV4-1	few	TRBJ1-4	.	CASSPPTADVEKLFF	TGCGCCAGCAGCCCCCCGACAGCCGACGTTGAAAAACTGTTTTTT
TRBV19	.	TRBJ2-1	TRBD2	CASSIPSGRVTQFF	TGTGCCAGTAGTATCCCTAGCGGGAGGGTGACGCAGTTCTTC
TRBV7-8	few	TRBJ2-2	TRBD2	CAGGVGLANTGELFF	TGTGCCGGGGGGGTAGGCCTCGCGAACACCGGGGAGCTGTTTTTT
TRBV12-3/TRBV12-4	few	TRBJ1-2	.	CASSFQGRGYGYTF	TGTGCCAGCAGTTTCCAGGGTCGTGGCTATGGCTACACCTTC
TRBV7-8	.	TRBJ1-1	.	CASSLEGGNEAFF	TGTGCCAGCAGCTTAGAAGGCGGGAATGAAGCTTTCTTT
TRBV6-6	few	TRBJ1-5	.	CASGRASWTVPSQHF	TGTGCCAGCGGTCGGGCCTCCTGGACGGTTCCTTCCCAGCATTTT
TRBV6-1	.	TRBJ1-1	.	CASSEVALNTEAFF	TGTGCCAGCAGTGAAGTCGCCCTAAACACTGAAGCTTTCTTT
TRBV29-1	.	TRBJ2-7	.	CSVGDGEYEQYF	TGCAGCGTTGGAGACGGGGAGTACGAGCAGTACTTC
TRBV6-5	.	TRBJ1-2	TRBD1	CASSRDSDNYGYTF	TGTGCCAGCAGCCGGGACAGCGATAACTATGGCTACACCTTC
TRBV5-4	.	TRBJ2-6	.	CASSLRQAVSLNVLTF	TGTGCCAGCAGCTTGCGACAGGCCGTTAGCCTCAACGTCCTGACTTTC
TRBV7-2	many	TRBJ2-3	TRBD2	CASSQREWIDTQYF	TGTGCCAGCAGCCAGCGGGAGTGGATAGATACGCAGTATTTT